This entry features one T cell receptor (beta chain) sequence. Its cognate antigen is unknown. This sample is part of a study of shared clonotypes between healthy human individuals. Study-wide results and caveats: The authors sampled blood alone, and tissue repertoires likely differ.

J was trimmed by 7 bases and V by 4 bases; bases with no gene match: 5. The germline V gene has CDR1 GTSNPN and CDR2 SVGIG (reference sequence). This CDR3 comprises 12 residues. Libraries were prepared by immunoSEQ multiplex PCR; TCRdb keeps only in-frame clonotypes and omits some of them. The sample has 2,100,000 or so clones; 90% to 96% are singletons. The chain couples TRBV30 to TRBJ1-2, with 8 nucleotides matching TRBD1. Sequenced material: naive CD4+ T cells sorted from blood. Subset in this sample: CD45RA+ positively selected. The clonotype was recovered from a man between 18 and 29 years old in good health. Written as DNA, the CDR3 is TGTGCCTGGAATACAGGGGGTGGTGGCTACACCTTC. Protein: CAWNTGGGGYTF.